The 29 T cell receptor beta chains listed next were all sequenced from one sample in a study of T cells after yellow fever vaccination. Using its own MiXCR run on the 5' RACE reads, TCRdb lists one record per CDR3 protein. Of 230,000 or so distinct CDR3 sequences in the sample, 3.6% were seen once. The sequencing used PBMCs, collected 15 days after the yellow fever booster vaccination. These receptor sequences come from a man younger than 35 who received the YFV17D yellow fever vaccine.

This clonotype was counted ten times or more. The chain employs TRBV5-1 and TRBJ1-1; 9 nucleotides match TRBD1. The CDR3 is 15 amino acids. The V gene's germline CDR1 is SGHRS and CDR2 YFSETQ. J gave up 6 bases and V 0 bases, and 6 bases lay outside the gene matches. CDR3 sequence: CASSLDRGREAEAFF. The CDR3 DNA follows: TGCGCCAGCAGCTTGGACAGGGGGCGCGAGGCTGAAGCTTTCTTT.

This clonotype was counted at least ten times. CDR3 loop: CASSLGGLAGYNEQFF. In nucleotides, the CDR3 is TGTGCCAGCAGCTTAGGGGGACTAGCGGGGTACAATGAGCAGTTCTTC. The V gene is TRBV7-8, the J gene TRBJ2-1, with 13 bases lining up with TRBD2. There are 16 residues in the CDR3. CDR1 and CDR2 (germline): SGHVS, FQNEAQ. J was trimmed by 4 bases and V by 1 base; bases with no gene match: 1. The full variable domain, in which reference TRBV7-8 and TRBJ2-1 provide the parts outside the CDR3, is GAGVSQSPRYKVAKRGQDVALRCDPISGHVSLFWYQQALGQGPEFLTYFQNEAQLDKSGLPSDRFFAERPEGSVSTLKIQRTQQEDSAVYLCASSLGGLAGYNEQFFGPGTRLTVL.

Ten or more counts support this clonotype. The gene calls are TRBV7-8 and TRBJ2-7; possibly TRBD1 for D (6 bases). With 4 bases removed from V and 0 bases from J, the gap between germline ends came to 10 bases. Germline V gene lookup returns CDR1 SGHVS and CDR2 FQNEAQ. The length of the CDR3 is 14 residues. The CDR3 sequence is CASSYTDSSYEQYV. The CDR3 coding sequence is TGTGCCAGCAGCTACACGGACAGCTCCTACGAGCAGTACGTC.

This clonotype was counted ten times or more. The chain recombines TRBV11-2 with TRBJ2-5; TRBD2 is a possible D gene (6 bases). Germline CDR1 and CDR2: SGHAT and FQNNGV. Trimming took 4 bases from V and 10 from J, leaving 10 bases between them. The CDR3 length is 11 residues. The CDR3: CASSWEAGQYF. CDR3 coding DNA: TGTGCCAGCAGCTGGGAGGCCGGCCAGTACTTC.

This clonotype was found many times. This chain uses TRBV6-2 or TRBV6-3 with TRBJ2-4; 8 positions agree with TRBD1. V shed 3 bases and J 7 bases; nucleotides not matched to a gene: 11. From germline, CDR1 is MNHEY and CDR2 SVGEGT. This CDR3 is 16 amino acids long. CDR3 region: CASSYRVQGVWNIQYF. CDR3 DNA: TGTGCCAGCAGTTATCGGGTACAGGGGGTATGGAACATTCAGTACTTC.

Ten or more counts support this clonotype. The J gene is TRBJ1-6, the V gene TRBV30; D is perhaps TRBD1 (5 bases). CDR1 is GTSNPN and CDR2 is SVGIG in the germline V gene (reference sequence). This CDR3 has 15 residues. V lost 0 bases to trimming and J lost 3 bases, with 9 bases between them. CDR3 residues: CAWSVAGFYNSPLHF. The CDR3 bases are TGTGCCTGGAGTGTAGCAGGGTTCTATAATTCACCCCTCCACTTT.

In its sample, this clonotype was seen many times. This chain links TRBV7-9 with TRBJ2-1; possibly TRBD2 for D (6 bases). V lost 1 base, J lost 4 bases, and 11 bases lay in between. The CDR3 covers 15 residues. Germline CDR1 and CDR2: SEHNR and FQNEAQ (reference sequence). The CDR3 bases are TGTGCCAGCAGCTTAGGGCCTAGCGTATACAATGAGCAGTTCTTC. As protein: CASSLGPSVYNEQFF.

For this clonotype: A much larger clone differs from this one at a single base, so this may be a read error. V gene TRBV14 combines with J gene TRBJ1-5; D is unclear. Germline CDR1 is SGHDN and CDR2 is FVKESK. The CDR3 has 12 residues. The CDR3 DNA reads TGTGCCAGCAGCGAATGGAATCAGCCCCCGCATTTT. Amino acids: CASSEWNQPPHF.

Concerning this clonotype itself: One base away lies a much larger clone, so this may be a sequencing read error. The rearrangement uses TRBV28 and TRBJ1-5; D unclear. The CDR3 has 14 amino acids. V gave up 5 bases and J gave up 2 bases, with 10 bases separating them. CDR1 MDHEN and CDR2 SYDVKM come from the germline V gene. The CDR3 region is CASSGSNCNQPQHF. CDR3 in DNA: TGTGCCAGCAGTGGTAGTAATTGCAATCAGCCCCAGCATTTT. The variable domain in full, with the rest retrieved from reference TRBV28 and TRBJ1-5, is DVKVTQSSRYLVKRTGEKVFLECVQDMDHENMFWYRQDPGLGLRLIYFSYDVKMKEKGDIPEGYSVSREKKERFSLILESASTNQTSMYLCASSGSNCNQPQHFGDGTRLSIL.

This clonotype occurred many times. The V gene is TRBV20-1, the J gene TRBJ2-7, with 8 bases identical to TRBD2. The V gene end was trimmed by 1 base and the J gene end by 3 bases; junction bases not matched to a gene: 8. This CDR3 comprises 15 residues. Germline lookup yields CDR1 DFQATT and CDR2 SNEGSKA (reference sequence). CDR3 loop: CSARVHSGVNYEQYF. CDR3 bases: TGCAGTGCTAGAGTCCATAGCGGGGTGAACTACGAGCAGTACTTC.

This clonotype was seen at least ten times. The rearrangement links TRBV5-4 to TRBJ2-7; TRBD2 agrees at 8 bases. V lost 1 base, J lost 0 bases, and 9 bases stayed unmatched. This CDR3 spans 17 amino acids. Germline values: CDR1 SGHNT, CDR2 YYREEE (reference sequence). CDR3 residues: CASSLRSGGQSSYEQYF. CDR3 sequence (DNA): TGTGCCAGCAGCTTGAGGTCGGGGGGGCAGAGCTCCTACGAGCAGTACTTC.

This clonotype was recorded many times. The CDR3 DNA reads TGTGCCAGCAGCTTAACGTCAGCGGGGGGGCGCACCGGGGAGCTGTTTTTT. Translating gives CASSLTSAGGRTGELFF. The genes are TRBV7-3 and TRBJ2-2, with 10 bases aligning to TRBD2. Germline CDR1 and CDR2: SGHTA and FQGTGA. The CDR3 totals 17 residues. Losses at the gene ends were 0 bases for V and 4 bases for J; bases not matched to a gene: 5. Drawing the rest from reference TRBV7-3 and TRBJ2-2, the complete variable domain is GAGVSQTPSNKVTEKGKYVELRCDPISGHTALYWYRQSLGQGPEFLIYFQGTGAADDSGLPNDRFFAVRPEGSVSTLKIQRTERGDSAVYLCASSLTSAGGRTGELFFGEGSRLTVL.

This clonotype was seen many times. The J gene is TRBJ2-7, the V gene TRBV12-3 or TRBV12-4; TRBD1 agrees at 7 bases. The CDR3 loop spans 12 amino acids. J lost 7 bases, V lost 3 bases, and 3 bases had no gene match. CDR3 residues: CASSLRQGEQYF. DNA for the CDR3: TGTGCCAGCAGTTTGAGACAGGGAGAGCAGTACTTC.

This clonotype showed up many times. The CDR3 loop reads CASRPLASAGGYTEAFF. The CDR3, as DNA: TGTGCCAGCAGACCACTTGCGTCGGCAGGGGGGTACACTGAAGCTTTCTTT. The chain combines TRBV5-4 with TRBJ1-1, with 7 positions matching TRBD1. CDR1 is SGHNT, CDR2 YYREEE, per germline (reference sequence). The CDR3 spans 17 residues. V was pared by 5 bases and J by 3 bases, with 16 bases of the junction left unmatched.

This clonotype was seen many times. The V call is TRBV21-1, the J call TRBJ2-7. TRBV21-1 has pseudogene status. This CDR3 has 8 amino acids. The CDR3 nucleotides are TGTGCCAGCAGCAAAGGGTACTTC. Translation: CASSKGYF.

This clonotype has more than one count but fewer than ten. The chain carries TRBV24-1 and TRBJ2-2; D gene uncertain. The CDR3 is 13 residues long. Trimming stripped 4 bases from V and 6 bases from J, with 8 bases between. From germline, CDR1 is KGHDR and CDR2 SFDVKD. CDR3 sequence: CATSDPRAGELFF. The CDR3 DNA is TGTGCCACCAGTGACCCTAGGGCCGGGGAGCTGTTTTTT.

This clonotype showed up many times. The J gene is TRBJ2-4, the V gene TRBV18, with D maybe TRBD1 (6 bases). Germline V CDR1 and CDR2: KGHSH, LQKENI. This CDR3 is built from 18 residues. Trimming removed 0 bases from V and 3 bases from J, with 18 bases in between. Written as DNA, the CDR3 is TGTGCCAGCTCACCACCGGAGTGGCAGGGGTTAGGCAAAAACATTCAGTACTTC. Amino acid sequence: CASSPPEWQGLGKNIQYF.

This clonotype was counted ten times or more. This chain joins TRBV5-6 and TRBJ2-7; 9 positions agree with TRBD1. CDR1 is SGHDT, CDR2 YYEEEE, per germline. V lost 0 bases, J lost 2 bases, and 3 bases stayed unmatched. CDR3 size: 15 residues. CDR3 in DNA: TGTGCCAGCAGCTTGGATGGGACAGGGACCTACGAGCAGTACTTC. Translating gives CASSLDGTGTYEQYF.

This clonotype has more than one count but fewer than ten. The chain employs TRBV15 and TRBJ1-1; D is ambiguous. The germline V and J ends were trimmed by 0 bases and 6 bases, with 14 bases remaining between them. The CDR3 extends over 15 amino acids. CDR1 and CDR2 from the germline V gene are LNHNV and YYDKDF (reference sequence). The CDR3 nucleotides are TGTGCCACCAGCAGAGATCTGGGAAAGGATTCTGAAGCTTTCTTT. This gives the protein CATSRDLGKDSEAFF.

This clonotype was observed at least ten times. This chain connects TRBV12-3 or TRBV12-4 to TRBJ2-2, with D maybe TRBD1 (5 bases). Trimming left V 2 bases short and J 6 bases short, with 13 bases between. The CDR3 totals 15 residues. CDR3 sequence reads: CASSLRSGSAGELFF. The CDR3 region has the DNA TGTGCCAGCAGTTTAAGGTCAGGGTCCGCCGGGGAGCTGTTTTTT.

This clonotype was observed at least ten times. This chain uses TRBV18 with TRBJ2-5; D unclear. Germline assignment: CDR1 KGHSH and CDR2 LQKENI. CDR3 length: 11 residues. V shed 4 bases and J shed 5 bases, with 5 bases lying between them. The CDR3 region has the DNA TGTGCCAGCTCACGCACGGAGACCCAGTACTTC. Amino acid sequence: CASSRTETQYF.

Ten or more counts support this clonotype. This rearrangement joins TRBV11-2 to TRBJ1-1; no definite D call. The CDR3 loop spans 13 amino acids. V was shortened by 5 bases and J by 4 bases, with 11 bases between the two germline ends. The germline gives CDR1 SGHAT, CDR2 FQNNGV. CDR3 nucleotide sequence: TGTGCCAGCAGCGCTGTCTGGGGCACTGAAGCTTTCTTT. Protein product: CASSAVWGTEAFF.

The sample holds many counts of this clonotype. V and J are TRBV7-2 and TRBJ2-4, with D possibly called TRBD1 or TRBD2 (5 bases each). The CDR3 is made up of 14 amino acids. Germline-derived CDR1 and CDR2 are SGHTA and FQGNSA. Trimming removed 3 bases at V and 1 base at J, with 7 bases between. The DNA for the CDR3 is TGTGCCAGCAGCTTGTGGGGGGCCAAAAACATTCAGTACTTC. Translation gives CASSLWGAKNIQYF. Together with reference TRBV7-2 and TRBJ2-4, the CDR3 gives the full variable domain: GAGVSQSPSNKVTEKGKDVELRCDPISGHTALYWYRQSLGQGLEFLIYFQGNSAPDKSGLPSDRFSAERTGGSVSTLTIQRTQQEDSAVYLCASSLWGAKNIQYFGAGTRLSVL.

There are many counts of this clonotype. The J gene is TRBJ1-2, the V gene TRBV7-2; D might be TRBD1 (6 bases). Germline V gene lookup returns CDR1 SGHTA and CDR2 FQGNSA. There are 14 residues in the CDR3. V lost 5 bases and J lost 4, with 14 bases in between. The CDR3 coding sequence is TGTGCCAGCAGCCCCGCAGGACAGCCCTATGGCTACACCTTC. It codes for CASSPAGQPYGYTF.

This clonotype occurred many times. The gene calls are TRBV28 and TRBJ2-7, with D possibly TRBD2 on 6 matching bases. This CDR3 contains 14 residues. V was trimmed by 5 bases and J by 1 base, leaving 12 bases between them. CDR1 MDHEN and CDR2 SYDVKM come from the germline V gene. The CDR3 sequence is CASSVWRESYEQYF. The CDR3 DNA is TGTGCCAGCAGTGTTTGGAGGGAGTCCTACGAGCAGTACTTC.

Concerning this clonotype itself: This may be a read error, as it is one base from a much larger clone. The chain joins TRBV7-6 to TRBJ2-7, with D perhaps TRBD2 (7 bases). The germline CDR1 and CDR2 sequences are SGHVS and FNYEAQ. The CDR3 contains 14 residues. Deletions cut 5 bases from V and 3 bases from J, with 14 bases between. The CDR3 spells CASSRGAEVYEQYF. For the CDR3, the DNA is TGTGCCAGCAGCCGGGGGGCCGAGGTCTACGAGCAGTACTTC.

There are many counts of this clonotype. The V gene is TRBV14, the J gene TRBJ1-5; no definite D call. Looked up from germline, CDR1 is SGHDN and CDR2 is FVKESK. Between the trimmed V and J ends, which lost 0 bases and 3 bases, there was a span of 9 bases. The CDR3 contains 15 residues. The CDR3 sequence is CASSQDRAVNQPQHF. CDR3 sequence (DNA): TGTGCCAGCAGCCAAGATCGTGCAGTCAATCAGCCCCAGCATTTT. Drawing the rest from reference TRBV14 and TRBJ1-5, the complete variable domain is EAGVTQFPSHSVIEKGQTVTLRCDPISGHDNLYWYRRVMGKEIKFLLHFVKESKQDESGMPNNRFLAERTGGTYSTLKVQPAELEDSGVYFCASSQDRAVNQPQHFGDGTRLSIL.

In its sample, this clonotype was seen many times. The chain uses TRBV7-9 and TRBJ2-1, with 10 nucleotides matching TRBD2. The CDR3 is 16 residues long. V was pared by 5 bases and J by 6 bases, with 10 bases of the junction left unmatched. From germline, CDR1 is SEHNR and CDR2 FQNEAQ (reference sequence). The CDR3 region is CASSTPRGTSANEQFF. Here the CDR3 DNA reads TGTGCCAGCAGCACCCCCCGGGGGACTAGCGCCAATGAGCAGTTCTTC.

In this sample, this clonotype turned up many times. The rearrangement uses TRBV5-1 and TRBJ2-2, with D hard to call. CDR1 and CDR2 from the germline V gene are SGHRS and YFSETQ. The CDR3 spans 13 residues. The V end lost 0 bases, the J end lost 4 bases, and 4 bases lay between the germline ends. This chain's CDR3 is CASSLEATGELFF. DNA of the CDR3: TGCGCCAGCAGCTTGGAGGCCACCGGGGAGCTGTTTTTT. The complete variable domain, with remaining parts taken from reference TRBV5-1 and TRBJ2-2, reads KAGVTQTPRYLIKTRGQQVTLSCSPISGHRSVSWYQQTPGQGLQFLFEYFSETQRNKGNFPGRFSGRQFSNSRSEMNVSTLELGDSALYLCASSLEATGELFFGEGSRLTVL.